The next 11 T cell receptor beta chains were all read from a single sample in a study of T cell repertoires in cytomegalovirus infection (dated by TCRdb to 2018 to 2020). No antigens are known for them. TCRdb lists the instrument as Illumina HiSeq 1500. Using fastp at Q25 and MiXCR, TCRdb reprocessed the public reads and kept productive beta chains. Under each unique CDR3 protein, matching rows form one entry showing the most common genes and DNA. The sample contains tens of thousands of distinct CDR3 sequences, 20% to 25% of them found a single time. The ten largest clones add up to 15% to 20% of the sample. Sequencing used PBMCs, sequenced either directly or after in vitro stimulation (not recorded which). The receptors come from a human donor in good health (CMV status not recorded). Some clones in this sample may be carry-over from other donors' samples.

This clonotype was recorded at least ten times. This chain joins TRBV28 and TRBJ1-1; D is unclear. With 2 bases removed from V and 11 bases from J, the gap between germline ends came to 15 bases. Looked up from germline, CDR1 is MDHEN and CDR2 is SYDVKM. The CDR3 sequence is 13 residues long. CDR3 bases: TGTGCCAGCAGTTTAATTGGTTTTCATAGGGCTTTCTTT. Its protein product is CASSLIGFHRAFF.

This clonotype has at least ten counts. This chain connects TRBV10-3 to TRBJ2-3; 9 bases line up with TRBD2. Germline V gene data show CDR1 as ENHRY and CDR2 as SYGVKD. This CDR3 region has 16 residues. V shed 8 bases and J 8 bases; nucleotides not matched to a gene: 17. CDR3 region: CAIGDSSGARPGTQYF. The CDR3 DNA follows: TGTGCCATCGGGGACTCTAGCGGGGCCCGCCCCGGTACGCAGTATTTT.

CDR3 sequence: CASSPPGGGETQYF. The DNA of the CDR3 is TGTGCCAGCTCACCACCGGGGGGAGGAGAGACCCAGTACTTC. V gene TRBV18 combines with J gene TRBJ2-5; D may be TRBD2 (6 bases). The CDR3 extends over 14 amino acids. CDR1 is KGHSH and CDR2 is LQKENI in the germline V gene. V was cut by 0 bases and J by 4 bases, with 9 bases left in between.

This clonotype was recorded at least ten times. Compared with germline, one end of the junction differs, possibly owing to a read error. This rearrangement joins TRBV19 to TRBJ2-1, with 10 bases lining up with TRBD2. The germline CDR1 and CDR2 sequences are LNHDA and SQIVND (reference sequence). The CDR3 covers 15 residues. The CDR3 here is CASSIEREGHNEQFF. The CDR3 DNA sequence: TGTGCCAGTAGCATAGAGCGGGAGGGCCACAATGAGCAGTTCTTC.

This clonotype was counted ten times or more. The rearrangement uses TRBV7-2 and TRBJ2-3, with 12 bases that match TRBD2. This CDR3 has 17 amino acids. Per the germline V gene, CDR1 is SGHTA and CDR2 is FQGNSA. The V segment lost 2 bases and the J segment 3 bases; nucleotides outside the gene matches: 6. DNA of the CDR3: TGTGCCAGCAGCTTACTAGCGGGAGGGCTAGGGACAGATACGCAGTATTTT. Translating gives CASSLLAGGLGTDTQYF.

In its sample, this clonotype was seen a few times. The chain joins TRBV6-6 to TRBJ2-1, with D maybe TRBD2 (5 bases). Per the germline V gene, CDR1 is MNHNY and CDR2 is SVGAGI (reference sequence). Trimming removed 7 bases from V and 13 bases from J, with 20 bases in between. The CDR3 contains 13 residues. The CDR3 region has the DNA TGTGCCAGCACCGAGGGTTCCATATACCATCAGTTCTTC. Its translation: CASTEGSIYHQFF.

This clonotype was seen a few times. The CDR3 region has the DNA TGTGCCAGCAGCCCCCGGGGCGCCGGAGAGACCCAGTACTTC. Translating it yields CASSPRGAGETQYF. The chain links TRBV12-3 or TRBV12-4 to TRBJ2-5; D tentatively fits TRBD1 or TRBD2 (5 bases each). The germline V and J ends were trimmed by 6 bases and 4 bases, with 15 bases remaining between them. This CDR3 spans 14 amino acids.

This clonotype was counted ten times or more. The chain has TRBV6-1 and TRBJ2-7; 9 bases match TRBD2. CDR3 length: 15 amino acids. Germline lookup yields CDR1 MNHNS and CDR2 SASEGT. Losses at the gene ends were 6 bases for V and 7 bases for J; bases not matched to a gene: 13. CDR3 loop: CASSPVDSGSVEQYV. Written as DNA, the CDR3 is TGTGCCAGCAGCCCGGTTGATAGCGGGAGTGTTGAGCAGTACGTC.

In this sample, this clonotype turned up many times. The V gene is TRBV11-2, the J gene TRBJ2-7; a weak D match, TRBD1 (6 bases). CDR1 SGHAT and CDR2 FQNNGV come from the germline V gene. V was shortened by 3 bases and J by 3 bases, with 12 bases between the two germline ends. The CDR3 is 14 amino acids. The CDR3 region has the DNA TGTGCCAGCAGCTTCGCGACAGGATACTACGAGCAGTACTTC. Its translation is CASSFATGYYEQYF.

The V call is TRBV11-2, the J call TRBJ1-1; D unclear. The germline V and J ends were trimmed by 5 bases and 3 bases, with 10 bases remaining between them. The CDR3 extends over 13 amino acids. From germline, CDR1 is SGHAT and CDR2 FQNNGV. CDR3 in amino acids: CASSQTRYTEAFF. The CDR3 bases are TGTGCCAGCAGCCAAACGCGTTACACTGAAGCTTTCTTT.

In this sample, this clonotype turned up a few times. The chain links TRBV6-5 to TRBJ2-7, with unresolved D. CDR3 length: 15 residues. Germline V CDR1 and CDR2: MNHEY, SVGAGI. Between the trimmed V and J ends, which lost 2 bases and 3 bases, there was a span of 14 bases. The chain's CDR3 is CASSYRRLVDYEQYF. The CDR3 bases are TGTGCCAGCAGTTACCGCAGACTTGTAGACTACGAGCAGTACTTC.